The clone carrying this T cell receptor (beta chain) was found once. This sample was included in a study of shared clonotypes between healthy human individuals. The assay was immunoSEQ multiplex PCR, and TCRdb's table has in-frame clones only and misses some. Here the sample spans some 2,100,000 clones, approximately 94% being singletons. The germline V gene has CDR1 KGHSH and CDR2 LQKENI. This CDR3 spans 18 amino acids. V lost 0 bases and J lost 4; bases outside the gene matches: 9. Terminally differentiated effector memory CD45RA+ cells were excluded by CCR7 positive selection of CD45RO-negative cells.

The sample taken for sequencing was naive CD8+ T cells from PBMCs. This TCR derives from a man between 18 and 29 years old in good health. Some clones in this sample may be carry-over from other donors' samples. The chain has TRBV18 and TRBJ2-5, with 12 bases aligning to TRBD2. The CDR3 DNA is TGTGCCAGCTCACCACCGATGCTAGCGGGAGGGCCAGGAGAGACCCAGTACTTC. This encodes CASSPPMLAGGPGETQYF.